This T cell receptor beta chain was identified during a study of OX40 agonist ivuxolimab in advanced cancers. At the level of the study: Antecedent anti-PD-1, anti-PD-L1 or anti-CTLA-4 therapy was permissible, with 40% having received some. Three patients, one with hepatocellular carcinoma and two with cutaneous melanoma, responded partially.

Repertoires were generated with immunoSEQ multiplex PCR, while TCRdb's copy carries only in-frame clones and drops some. Of tens of thousands of clones in the sample, around 80% were seen once. V lost 3 bases and J 1 base, leaving 9 bases between the germline ends. Germline CDR1 is ENHRY and CDR2 is SYGVKD. The CDR3 contains 14 residues. Concerning this clone: Its matching antigen is unknown.

Study findings and constraints: On average, a greater number of expanded clones characterised CD8+ T cells relative to CD4+. At 0.1 to 3.0 mg/kg, CD4+ and CD8+ blood T cells expanded clonally by week 6.

The TCR comes from an adult with an advanced solid tumor such as melanoma, head and neck, liver or kidney cancer. The sample in question was CD4+ or CD8+ T cells sorted from blood, obtained in a trial of the OX40 agonist ivuxolimab. The V call is TRBV10-3, the J call TRBJ2-5; D possibly uses TRBD1 or TRBD2 (5 bases each). The chain's CDR3 is CAISEGAGQETQYF. For the CDR3, the DNA is TGTGCCATCAGTGAAGGGGCGGGCCAAGAGACCCAGTACTTC.